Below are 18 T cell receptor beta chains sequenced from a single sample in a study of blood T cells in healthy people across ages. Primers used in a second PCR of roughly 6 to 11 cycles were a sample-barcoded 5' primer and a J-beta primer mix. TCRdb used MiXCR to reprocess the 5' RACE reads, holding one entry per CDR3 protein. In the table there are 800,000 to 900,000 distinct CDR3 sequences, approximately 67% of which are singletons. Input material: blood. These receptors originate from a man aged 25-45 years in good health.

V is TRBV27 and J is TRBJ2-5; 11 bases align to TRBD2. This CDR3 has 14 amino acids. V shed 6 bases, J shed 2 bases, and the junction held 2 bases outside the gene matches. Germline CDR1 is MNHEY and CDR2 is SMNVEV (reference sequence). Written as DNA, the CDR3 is TGTGCCAGCAGGACTAGCGGGATTCAAGAGACCCAGTACTTC. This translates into CASRTSGIQETQYF.

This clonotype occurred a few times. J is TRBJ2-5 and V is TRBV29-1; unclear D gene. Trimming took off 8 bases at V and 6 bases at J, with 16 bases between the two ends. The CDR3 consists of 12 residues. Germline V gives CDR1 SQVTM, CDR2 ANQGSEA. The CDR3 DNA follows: TGCAGCCACACCCCCGAAGGGAAGACCCAGTACTTC. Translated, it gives CSHTPEGKTQYF.

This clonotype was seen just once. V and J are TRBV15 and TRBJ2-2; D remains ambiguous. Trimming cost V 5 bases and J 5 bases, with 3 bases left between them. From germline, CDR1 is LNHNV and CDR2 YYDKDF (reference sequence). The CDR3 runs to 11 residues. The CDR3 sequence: CATSATGELFF. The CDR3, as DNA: TGTGCCACCAGCGCAACCGGGGAGCTGTTTTTT.

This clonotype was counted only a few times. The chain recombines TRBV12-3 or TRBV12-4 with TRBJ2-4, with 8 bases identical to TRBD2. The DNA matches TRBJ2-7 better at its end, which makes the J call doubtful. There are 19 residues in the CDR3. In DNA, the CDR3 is TGTGCCAGCAGTTTAGGTTTCGGGCCGAGCGGGGGTCCCCCCTACGAGCAGTACTTC. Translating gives CASSLGFGPSGGPPYEQYF.

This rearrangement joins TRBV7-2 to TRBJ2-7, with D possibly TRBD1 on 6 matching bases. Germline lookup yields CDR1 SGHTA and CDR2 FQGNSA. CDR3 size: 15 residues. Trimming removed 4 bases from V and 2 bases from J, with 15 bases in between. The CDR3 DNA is TGTGCCAGCAGCTCTGTCCGGGACATACCCTACGAGCAGTACTTC. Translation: CASSSVRDIPYEQYF.

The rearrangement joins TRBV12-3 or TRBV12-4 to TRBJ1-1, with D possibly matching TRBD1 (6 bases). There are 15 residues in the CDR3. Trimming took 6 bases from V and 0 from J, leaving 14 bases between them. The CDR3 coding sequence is TGTGCCAGCAGGGATCTAGGACAGTTGAACACTGAAGCTTTCTTT. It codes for CASRDLGQLNTEAFF.

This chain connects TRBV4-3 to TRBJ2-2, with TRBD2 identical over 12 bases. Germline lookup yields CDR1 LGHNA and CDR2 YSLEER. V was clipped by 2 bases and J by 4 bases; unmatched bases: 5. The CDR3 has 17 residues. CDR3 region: CASSQLAGGRVTGELFF. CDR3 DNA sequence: TGCGCCAGCAGCCAACTAGCGGGGGGGCGAGTCACCGGGGAGCTGTTTTTT.

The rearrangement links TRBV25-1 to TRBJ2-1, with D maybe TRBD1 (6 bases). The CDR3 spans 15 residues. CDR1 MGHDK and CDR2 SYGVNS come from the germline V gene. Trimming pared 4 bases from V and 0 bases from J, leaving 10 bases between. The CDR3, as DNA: TGTGCCAGCAGTGGTAACAGGGACTCCTACAATGAGCAGTTCTTC. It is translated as CASSGNRDSYNEQFF.

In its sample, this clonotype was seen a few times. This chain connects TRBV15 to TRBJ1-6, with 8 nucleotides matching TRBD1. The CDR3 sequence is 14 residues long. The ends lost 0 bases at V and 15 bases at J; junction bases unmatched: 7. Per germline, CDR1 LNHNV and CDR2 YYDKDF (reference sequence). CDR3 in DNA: TGTGCCACCAGCAGAGAGGCAGGGGGCTTTCTCCTCCACTTT. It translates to CATSREAGGFLLHF.

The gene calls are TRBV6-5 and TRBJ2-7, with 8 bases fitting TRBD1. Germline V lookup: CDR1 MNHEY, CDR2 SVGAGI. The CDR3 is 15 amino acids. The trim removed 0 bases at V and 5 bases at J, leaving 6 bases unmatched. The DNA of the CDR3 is TGTGCCAGCAGTTACTCGTTCCAGGGGGCAAACGAGCAGTACTTC. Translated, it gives CASSYSFQGANEQYF.

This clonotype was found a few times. CDR3 nucleotide sequence: TGTGCCAGCCTTAAGACAGGGTCCTACGAGCAGTACTTC. Translated: CASLKTGSYEQYF. The chain uses TRBV25-1 and TRBJ2-4, with 7 bases fitting TRBD1. The DNA matches TRBJ2-7 better at its end, which makes the J call doubtful. The CDR3 loop spans 13 amino acids. Per the germline V gene, CDR1 is MGHDK and CDR2 is SYGVNS.

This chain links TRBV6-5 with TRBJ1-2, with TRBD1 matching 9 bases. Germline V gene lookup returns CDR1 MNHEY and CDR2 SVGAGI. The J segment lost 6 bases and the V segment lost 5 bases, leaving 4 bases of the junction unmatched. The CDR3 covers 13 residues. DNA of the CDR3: TGTGCCAGCAGTCGGGACAGGGTAAATGGCTACACCTTC. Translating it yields CASSRDRVNGYTF.

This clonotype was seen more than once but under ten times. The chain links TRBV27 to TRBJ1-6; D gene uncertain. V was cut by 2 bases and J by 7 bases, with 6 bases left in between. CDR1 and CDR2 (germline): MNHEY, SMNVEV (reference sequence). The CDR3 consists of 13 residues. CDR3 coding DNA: TGTGCCAGCAGTTTAGGGCCCAATTCACCCCTCCACTTT. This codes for CASSLGPNSPLHF.

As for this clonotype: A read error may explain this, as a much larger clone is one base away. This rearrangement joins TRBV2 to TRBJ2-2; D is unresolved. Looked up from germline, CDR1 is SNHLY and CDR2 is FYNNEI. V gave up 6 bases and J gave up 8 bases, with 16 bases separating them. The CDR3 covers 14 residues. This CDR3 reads CASRHRTLAGELFF. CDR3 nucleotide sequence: TGTGCCAGCAGGCACCGGACGTTGGCAGGGGAGCTGTTTTTT.

CDR3 protein: CSVEGVSYEQYF. In DNA, the CDR3 is TGCAGCGTAGAGGGCGTCTCCTACGAGCAGTACTTC. The chain combines TRBV29-1 with TRBJ2-7, with D possibly matching TRBD2 (5 bases). V lost 6 bases, J lost 0 bases, and 9 bases lay in between. The length of the CDR3 is 12 residues. Germline CDR1 and CDR2: SQVTM and ANQGSEA.

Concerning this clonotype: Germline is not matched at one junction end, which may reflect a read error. The CDR3 sequence is CSGEFREGAFF. The CDR3 bases are TGCAGCGGTGAATTCAGGGAAGGGGCTTTCTTT. The rearrangement links TRBV29-1 to TRBJ1-1; D may be TRBD1 (5 bases). This CDR3 is 11 amino acids long. From germline, CDR1 is SQVTM and CDR2 ANQGSEA.

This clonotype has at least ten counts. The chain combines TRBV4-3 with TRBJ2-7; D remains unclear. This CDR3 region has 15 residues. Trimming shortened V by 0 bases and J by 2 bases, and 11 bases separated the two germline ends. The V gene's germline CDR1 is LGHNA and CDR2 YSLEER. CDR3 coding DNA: TGCGCCAGCAGCCAAGATCCGGCAGCGACCTACGAGCAGTACTTC. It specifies CASSQDPAATYEQYF.

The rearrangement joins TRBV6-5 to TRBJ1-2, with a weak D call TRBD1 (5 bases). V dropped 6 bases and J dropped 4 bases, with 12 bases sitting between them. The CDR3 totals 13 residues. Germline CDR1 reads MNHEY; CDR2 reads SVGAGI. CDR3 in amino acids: CASRSGLLYGYTF. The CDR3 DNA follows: TGTGCCAGCAGGTCGGGACTCCTCTATGGCTACACCTTC.